The rows below give T cell receptor beta chains drawn from one sample of a study of cytomegalovirus exposure and HLA in healthy donors. TCRdb keeps only in-frame clones here, not all; method: immunoSEQ multiplex PCR. The table records 200,000 or so clones, 65% to 85% of them present only once. Source material: PBMCs. The receptor set was obtained from a boy under 10 years old in good health and CMV-seronegative. Both conserved end residues are part of each CDR3. D genes are given only for firm matches. Clone size is stated in some rows and not others, as once, few, many or a class when expanded.

NA	TRBV18	NA	TRBJ2-2	TGTGCCAGCGCGGGGCTACGTACCGGGGAGCTGTTTTTT	CASAGLRTGELFF
NA	TRBV6-5	TRBD1	TRBJ1-1	TGTGCCAGCAGTTACCTCACAGGGGGCTTTGACACTGAAGCTTTCTTT	CASSYLTGGFDTEAFF
NA	TRBV19	NA	TRBJ2-1	TGTGCCAGTAGTCCCGAGGGGGGGGGCAGGTCCAATGAGCAGTTCTTC	CASSPEGGGRSNEQFF
NA	TRBV27	TRBD1	TRBJ1-2	TGTGCCAGCGGGACAGGGTCTGGCTACACCTTC	CASGTGSGYTF
few	TRBV2	TRBD1	TRBJ1-2	TGTGCCAGTCGGGACAGGGGACTAGGTGGCTACACCTTC	CASRDRGLGGYTF
few	TRBV10-1	NA	TRBJ1-6	TGCGCCGGGAGAAGGAGAAGAAATTCACCCCTCCACTTT	CAGRRRRNSPLHF
NA	TRBV19	TRBD2	TRBJ2-5	TGTGCCAGTAGTACCCATAGATCACTAGCGGACCAAGAGACCCAGTACTTC	CASSTHRSLADQETQYF
NA	TRBV4-2	TRBD2	TRBJ2-7	TGTGCCAGCAGCCACGGGGCTTCTAGCGGGGGTCCAGCCTACGAGCAGTACTTC	CASSHGASSGGPAYEQYF
NA	TRBV6-6	TRBD1	TRBJ1-1	TGTGCCAGCAGTTACTCGACAGGGGCGACTGCTAAAGCTTTCTTT	CASSYSTGATAKAFF
NA	TRBV7-2	TRBD2	TRBJ2-7	TGTGCCAGCAGCCTCTATAGCGGGGGGACGGACGAGCAGTACTTC	CASSLYSGGTDEQYF
NA	TRBV7-8	NA	TRBJ1-1	TGTGCCAGCAGCTTTTCGCCTAATGCGGGCACTGAAGCTTTCTTT	CASSFSPNAGTEAFF
NA	TRBV5-1	NA	TRBJ2-2	TGCGCCAGCAGCTTGGCCGTAGGCGGCGGGGAGCTGTTTTTT	CASSLAVGGGELFF
NA	TRBV30	TRBD2	TRBJ2-3	TGTGCCTGGAGTCCCAATATGGTAGCGGGGGGGCTTAGCACAGATACGCAGTATTTT	CAWSPNMVAGGLSTDTQYF
NA	TRBV2	NA	TRBJ1-6	TGTGCCAGCAGTGAGTCGGGCTCCTATAATTCACCCCTCCACTTT	CASSESGSYNSPLHF
NA	TRBV10-3	NA	TRBJ1-6	TGTGCCATCAGTGAGTCTGGGACTTCTAATTCACCCCTCCACTTT	CAISESGTSNSPLHF
NA	TRBV7-9	TRBD2	TRBJ2-5	TGTGCCAGCAGCTTAGGGACTAGCGGGGGGGAGACCCAGTACTTC	CASSLGTSGGETQYF
NA	TRBV4-1	NA	TRBJ2-7	TGCGCCAGCAGCCCGCCTGGGCCCACGGTACCCTACGAGCAGTACTTC	CASSPPGPTVPYEQYF
NA	TRBV5-4	NA	TRBJ1-2	TGTGCCAGCAGCTTGGGGGCACCACACGGAGGGCTTTGGGGCTACACCTTC	CASSLGAPHGGLWGYTF
NA	TRBV30	NA	TRBJ2-3	TGTGCCTGGAGCGGTATGGGCGGCACAGATACGCAGTATTTT	CAWSGMGGTDTQYF
NA	TRBV2	NA	TRBJ1-1	TGTGCCAGCAGAACAGGGCGGAACACTGAAGCTTTCTTT	CASRTGRNTEAFF
NA	TRBV6-1	NA	TRBJ1-2	TGTGCCAGCAGTCAGGACATTAACTATGGCTACACCTTC	CASSQDINYGYTF
once	TRBV19	TRBD2	TRBJ2-3	TGTGCCAGTAGTATTTGGACTAGCGGAAGCACAGATACGCAGTATTTT	CASSIWTSGSTDTQYF
NA	TRBV10-3	NA	TRBJ2-1	TGTGCCATCAGTGGACGAATAGAGCGGAATGAGCAGTTCTTC	CAISGRIERNEQFF
NA	TRBV6-5	NA	TRBJ2-3	TGTGCCAGCAAGCCTGGGGGGGCCGTGACAGATACGCAGTGTTTT	CASKPGGAVTDTQCF
NA	TRBV5-1	TRBD2	TRBJ2-2	TGCGCCAGCAGCTTGGGTCTAGCGGGGGGCCCCGGGGAGCTGTTTTTT	CASSLGLAGGPGELFF
once	TRBV4-1	TRBD1	TRBJ2-1	TGCGCCAGCAGCCAAGGCCGATTAGGGACAGGCCAGATCAATGAGCAGTTCTTC	CASSQGRLGTGQINEQFF
NA	TRBV5-1	NA	TRBJ2-3	TGCGCCAGCAGCTTGGCCGGAACTAGCAATCACCCAGATACGCAGTATTTT	CASSLAGTSNHPDTQYF
NA	TRBV6-6	NA	TRBJ2-2	TGTGCCAGCAGTTACTATAGAGCCGCAACCGGGGAGCTGTTTTTT	CASSYYRAATGELFF
NA	TRBV21-1	NA	TRBJ1-1	TGTGCCAGCAGCGTGAGGCAGGGGAGAAGATTGGAAGCTTTCTTT	CASSVRQGRRLEAFF
NA	TRBV4-3	TRBD2	TRBJ2-5	TGCGCCAGCAGCCAATGGACTAGCGGAATCGAGACCCAGTACTTC	CASSQWTSGIETQYF
NA	TRBV27	TRBD2	TRBJ2-3	TGTGCCAGCTGGGGAGGGGCTGATACGCAGTATTTT	CASWGGADTQYF
NA	TRBV6-1	NA	TRBJ1-3	TGTGCCAGCAGAACCCAGGCGGGGGGGGGAAACGCCATATATTTT	CASRTQAGGGNAIYF
NA	TRBV4-2	NA	TRBJ2-3	TGTGCCAGCAGCCAAAGGACAACGCCTCCAGATACGCAGTATTTT	CASSQRTTPPDTQYF
NA	TRBV5-4	TRBD1	TRBJ2-1	TGTGCCAGCAGCCTGGGACAGGGGTTGAGCTCCTACAATGAGCAGTTCTTC	CASSLGQGLSSYNEQFF
NA	TRBV7-2	NA	TRBJ2-5	TGTGCCAGCAGCTTTTCAGGCGGGGAGACCCAGTACTTC	CASSFSGGETQYF
NA	TRBV2	TRBD1	TRBJ2-7	TGTGCCAGCAGAGACCGGGACAGGGGGCCGAACGAGCAGTACTTC	CASRDRDRGPNEQYF
NA	TRBV6-1	TRBD1	TRBJ1-4	TGTGCCAGCAGTTCAAGGGGGCGAGAAAAACTGTTTTTT	CASSSRGREKLFF
NA	TRBV9	TRBD2	TRBJ2-5	TGTGCCAGCAGCGTAGCGGCTAGCGGCCAGGGAGAGACCCAGTACTTC	CASSVAASGQGETQYF
NA	TRBV7-6	TRBD2	TRBJ2-1	TGTGCCAGCAGTCTCGGGGGGGTAACTAATGAGCAGTTCTTC	CASSLGGVTNEQFF
NA	TRBV7-2	TRBD1	TRBJ2-7	TGTGCCAGCAGCCGGGACAGGATCCAGATCTACGAGCAGTACTTC	CASSRDRIQIYEQYF
NA	TRBV6-5	NA	TRBJ1-1	TGTGCCAGCAGTAATGACAGGCTCACTGAAGCTTTCTTT	CASSNDRLTEAFF
NA	TRBV13	TRBD2	TRBJ2-5	TGTGCCAGCAGCTTAGATGGCGGGGGGTACCAAGAGACCCAGTACTTC	CASSLDGGGYQETQYF
NA	TRBV7-9	NA	TRBJ1-2	TGTGCCAGCAGCTTCTCGGGAGTCAACTATGGCTACACCTTC	CASSFSGVNYGYTF
once	TRBV7-9	NA	TRBJ2-1	TGTGCCAGCCGACCACAGGGTAGAGGTGAGCAGTTCTTC	CASRPQGRGEQFF
NA	TRBV9	NA	TRBJ2-3	TGTGCCAGCAGCACCGGGACTCTCGACCCCCCTCGCACAGATACGCAGTATTTT	CASSTGTLDPPRTDTQYF
few	TRBV7-2	NA	TRBJ2-1	TGTGCCAGCAGCTCGGGACTTGGGACCTACAATGAGCAGTTCTTC	CASSSGLGTYNEQFF
NA	TRBV5-4	NA	TRBJ1-4	TGTGCCAGCAGCTGGCCCTCTGCAACTAATGAAAAACTGTTTTTT	CASSWPSATNEKLFF
NA	TRBV30	TRBD1	TRBJ2-7	TGTGCCTGGAGCCCGGGACAGGGATTCTACGAGCAGTACTTC	CAWSPGQGFYEQYF
once	TRBV15	NA	TRBJ1-2	TGTGCCACCAGCAGAGATCGGCAGGGTACACGGGGCTACACCTTC	CATSRDRQGTRGYTF
NA	TRBV9	TRBD1	TRBJ2-3	TGTGCCAGCAGCGCGACAGGGGGTCCCACAGATACGCAGTATTTT	CASSATGGPTDTQYF
NA	TRBV10-3	TRBD1	TRBJ1-5	TGTGCCACCGGGACAGACGATCCTAGCAATCAGCCCCAGCATTTT	CATGTDDPSNQPQHF